The rows below give T cell receptor beta chains drawn from one sample of a study. TCRdb fed the 5' RACE reads into MiXCR, producing one record per CDR3 protein. The data contain about 64,000 distinct CDR3 sequences, 20% to 25% of them singletons. The sample taken for sequencing was memory CD4+ T cells sorted from a lymph node. These TCRs come from a female donor with breast cancer. Each CDR3 is given with its conserved first and last residue. D genes are given only for firm matches. The size entry is marked missing in some rows and otherwise reads once, few, many or a size class.

cdr3_length,clone_size,d_call,v_call,j_call,cdr3_nt,cdr3_aa
16,-,-,TRBV5-1,TRBJ1-3,TGCGCCAGCAGCCAGTTACAGCTCTCCTCTGGAAACACCATATATTTT,CASSQLQLSSGNTIYF
14,few,-,TRBV5-1,TRBJ2-7,TGCGCCAGCAGCTTGTCAGGGACATCGTCCGAGCAGTACTTC,CASSLSGTSSEQYF
24,once,TRBD2,TRBV6-6,TRBJ2-7,TGTGCCAGCAGTTACTTAGCAGGGAGTTATTCTAGCGGGAGGGGGCCTTCTAAGATTTACGAGCAGTACTTC,CASSYLAGSYSSGRGPSKIYEQYF
12,many,-,TRBV6-1,TRBJ2-1,TGTGCCAGCAGTGTGTGGTACAATGAGCAGTTCTTC,CASSVWYNEQFF
16,few,-,TRBV6-5,TRBJ2-1,TGTGCCAGCAGGGCCTCGGGGCGAAGCTCCTACAATGAGCAGTTCTTC,CASRASGRSSYNEQFF
13,many,-,TRBV5-1,TRBJ2-3,TGCGCCAGCAGCGGGGCGTGGTCGGATACGCAGTATTTT,CASSGAWSDTQYF
14,few,-,TRBV9,TRBJ2-5,TGTGCCAGCAGCTCCGGGGCTGCTCAAGAGACCCAGTACTTC,CASSSGAAQETQYF
15,many,TRBD1,TRBV6-1,TRBJ1-1,TGTGCCAGCAGTGGCGGGACAGCCCAGAACACTGAAGCTTTCTTT,CASSGGTAQNTEAFF
14,-,-,TRBV20-1,TRBJ2-3,TGCAGTGCGCCTCCTAGCGTAGCCACAGATACGCAGTATTTT,CSAPPSVATDTQYF
14,few,-,TRBV4-2,TRBJ2-3,TGTGCCAGCAGCCGGGAGGGGGGTGCAGATACGCAGTATTTT,CASSREGGADTQYF